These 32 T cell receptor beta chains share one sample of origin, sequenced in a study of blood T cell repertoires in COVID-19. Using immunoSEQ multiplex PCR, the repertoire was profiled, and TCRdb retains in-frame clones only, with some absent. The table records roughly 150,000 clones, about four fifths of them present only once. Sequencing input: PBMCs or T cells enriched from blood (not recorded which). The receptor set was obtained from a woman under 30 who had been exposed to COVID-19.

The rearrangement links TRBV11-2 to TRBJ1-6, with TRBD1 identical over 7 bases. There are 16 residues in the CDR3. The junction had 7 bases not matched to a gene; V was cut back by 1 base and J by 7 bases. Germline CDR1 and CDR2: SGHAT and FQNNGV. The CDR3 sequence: CASSLGGTVRNSPLHF. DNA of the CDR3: TGTGCCAGCAGCTTAGGGGGGACAGTCCGCAATTCACCCCTCCACTTT. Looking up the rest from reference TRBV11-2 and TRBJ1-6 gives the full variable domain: EAGVAQSPRYKIIEKRQSVAFWCNPISGHATLYWYQQILGQGPKLLIQFQNNGVVDDSQLPKDRFSAERLKGVDSTLKIQPAKLEDSAVYLCASSLGGTVRNSPLHFGNGTRLTVT.

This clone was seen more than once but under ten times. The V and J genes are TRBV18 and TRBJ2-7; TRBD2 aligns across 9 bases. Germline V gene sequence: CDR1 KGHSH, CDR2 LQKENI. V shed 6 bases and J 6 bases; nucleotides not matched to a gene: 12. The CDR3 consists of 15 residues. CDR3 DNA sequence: TGTGCCAGCTCTCTCATAGCGGGAGCTTCGGGCGAGCAGTACTTC. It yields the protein CASSLIAGASGEQYF.

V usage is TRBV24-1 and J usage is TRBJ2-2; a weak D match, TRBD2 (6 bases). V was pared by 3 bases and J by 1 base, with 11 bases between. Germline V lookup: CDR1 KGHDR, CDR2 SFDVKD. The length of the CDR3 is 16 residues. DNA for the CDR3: TGTGCCACCAGTGATAACCGGGACTGGAACACCGGGGAGCTGTTTTTT. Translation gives CATSDNRDWNTGELFF.

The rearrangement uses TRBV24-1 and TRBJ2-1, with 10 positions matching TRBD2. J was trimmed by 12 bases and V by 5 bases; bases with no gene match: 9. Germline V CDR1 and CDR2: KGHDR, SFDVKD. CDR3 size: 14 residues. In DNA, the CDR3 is TGTGCCACCAGTGGGGGGGCCATAGCGGGAGGGCAGTTCTTC. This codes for CATSGGAIAGGQFF.

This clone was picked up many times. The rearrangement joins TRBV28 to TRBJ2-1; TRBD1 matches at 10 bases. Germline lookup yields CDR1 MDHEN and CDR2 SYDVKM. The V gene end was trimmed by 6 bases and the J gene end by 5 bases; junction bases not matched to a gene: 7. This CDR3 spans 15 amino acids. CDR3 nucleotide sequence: TGTGCCAGCAGCCCCGGGACAGGGGATAACAATGAGCAGTTCTTC. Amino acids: CASSPGTGDNNEQFF.

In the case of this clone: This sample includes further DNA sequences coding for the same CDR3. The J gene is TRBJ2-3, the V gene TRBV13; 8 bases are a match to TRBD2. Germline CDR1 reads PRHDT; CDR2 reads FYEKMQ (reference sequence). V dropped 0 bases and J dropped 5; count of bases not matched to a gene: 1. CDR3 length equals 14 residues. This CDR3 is CASSLGLAGDTQYF. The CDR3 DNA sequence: TGTGCCAGCAGCTTAGGGCTAGCGGGAGATACGCAGTATTTT.

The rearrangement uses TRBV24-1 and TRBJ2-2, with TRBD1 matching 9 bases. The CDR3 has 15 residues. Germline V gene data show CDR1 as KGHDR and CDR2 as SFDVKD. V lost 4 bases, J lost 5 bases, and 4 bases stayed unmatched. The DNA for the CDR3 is TGTGCCACCAGTGACCCGGGACAGGGAACCGGGGAGCTGTTTTTT. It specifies CATSDPGQGTGELFF.

CDR3 sequence (DNA): TGTGCCAGCAGGGACAGGGTGGTAACTGAAGCTTTCTTT. As protein: CASRDRVVTEAFF. The rearrangement uses TRBV6-5 and TRBJ1-1, with TRBD1 matching over 8 bases. J lost 5 bases, V lost 6 bases, and 5 bases had no gene match. Per the germline V gene, CDR1 is MNHEY and CDR2 is SVGAGI. This CDR3 has 13 amino acids.

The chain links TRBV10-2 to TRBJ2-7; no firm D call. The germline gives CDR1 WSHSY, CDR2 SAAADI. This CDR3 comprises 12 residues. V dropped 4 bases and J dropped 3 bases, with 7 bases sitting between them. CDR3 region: CASSGLDYEQYF. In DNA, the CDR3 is TGCGCCAGCAGTGGACTGGACTACGAGCAGTACTTC.

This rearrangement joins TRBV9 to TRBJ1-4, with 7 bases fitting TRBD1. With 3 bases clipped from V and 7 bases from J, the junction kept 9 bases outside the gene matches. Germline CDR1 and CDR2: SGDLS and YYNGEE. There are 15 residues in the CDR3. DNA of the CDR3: TGTGCCAGCAGCGCCAACAGGGGTGGCTTTGAAAAACTGTTTTTT. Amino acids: CASSANRGGFEKLFF.

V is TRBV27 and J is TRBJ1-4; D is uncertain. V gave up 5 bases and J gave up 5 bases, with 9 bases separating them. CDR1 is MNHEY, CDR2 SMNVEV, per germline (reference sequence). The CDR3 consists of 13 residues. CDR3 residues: CASSPLLNEKLFF. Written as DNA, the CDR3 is TGTGCCAGCAGTCCCCTCCTGAATGAAAAACTGTTTTTT.

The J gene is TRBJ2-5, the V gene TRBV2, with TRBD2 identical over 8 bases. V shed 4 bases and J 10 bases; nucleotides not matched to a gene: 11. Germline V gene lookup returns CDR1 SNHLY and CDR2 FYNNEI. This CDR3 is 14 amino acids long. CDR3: CASSGNRAGALQYF. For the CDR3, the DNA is TGTGCCAGCAGTGGAAACCGAGCGGGAGCGCTCCAGTACTTC. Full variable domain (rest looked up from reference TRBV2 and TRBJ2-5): EPEVTQTPSHQVTQMGQEVILRCVPISNHLYFYWYRQILGQKVEFLVSFYNNEISEKSEIFDDQFSVERPDGSNFTLKIRSTKLEDSAMYFCASSGNRAGALQYFGPGTRLLVL.

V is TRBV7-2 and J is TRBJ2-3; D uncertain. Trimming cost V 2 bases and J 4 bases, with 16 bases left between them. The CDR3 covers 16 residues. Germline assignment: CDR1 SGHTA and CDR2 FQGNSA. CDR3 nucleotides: TGTGCCAGCAGCTTATCCCTAAGACAAATCGCAGATACGCAGTATTTT. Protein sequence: CASSLSLRQIADTQYF.

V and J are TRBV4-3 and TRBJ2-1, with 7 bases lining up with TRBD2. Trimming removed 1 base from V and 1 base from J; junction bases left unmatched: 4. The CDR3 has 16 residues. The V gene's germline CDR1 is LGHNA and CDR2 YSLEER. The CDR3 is CASSQGGGGSYNEQFF. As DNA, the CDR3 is TGCGCCAGCAGCCAAGGCGGCGGGGGATCCTACAATGAGCAGTTCTTC.

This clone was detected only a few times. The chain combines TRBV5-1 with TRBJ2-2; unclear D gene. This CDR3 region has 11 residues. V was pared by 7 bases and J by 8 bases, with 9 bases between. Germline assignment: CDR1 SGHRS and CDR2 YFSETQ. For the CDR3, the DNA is TGCGCCAGCCGCGTTGGTGGGGAGCTGTTTTTT. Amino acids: CASRVGGELFF.

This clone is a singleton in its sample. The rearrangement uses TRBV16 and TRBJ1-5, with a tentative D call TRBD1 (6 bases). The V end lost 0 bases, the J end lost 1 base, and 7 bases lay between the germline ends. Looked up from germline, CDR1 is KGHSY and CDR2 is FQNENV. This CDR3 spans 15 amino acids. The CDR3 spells CASSQSQGSNQPQHF. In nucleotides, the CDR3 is TGTGCCAGCAGCCAATCACAGGGAAGCAATCAGCCCCAGCATTTT.

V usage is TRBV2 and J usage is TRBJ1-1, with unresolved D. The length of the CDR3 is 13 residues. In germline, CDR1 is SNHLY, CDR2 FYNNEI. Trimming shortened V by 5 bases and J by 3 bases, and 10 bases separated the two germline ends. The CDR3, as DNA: TGTGCCAGCAGTCCGGGAAGTGACACTGAAGCTTTCTTT. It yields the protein CASSPGSDTEAFF.

CDR3: CASSLDSMNTEAFF. The CDR3, as DNA: TGTGCCAGCAGCTTAGACAGTATGAACACTGAAGCTTTCTTT. The V call is TRBV7-9, the J call TRBJ1-1; D uncertain. Per the germline V gene, CDR1 is SEHNR and CDR2 is FQNEAQ (reference sequence). The CDR3 covers 14 residues. Deletions cut 1 base from V and 0 bases from J, with 6 bases between.

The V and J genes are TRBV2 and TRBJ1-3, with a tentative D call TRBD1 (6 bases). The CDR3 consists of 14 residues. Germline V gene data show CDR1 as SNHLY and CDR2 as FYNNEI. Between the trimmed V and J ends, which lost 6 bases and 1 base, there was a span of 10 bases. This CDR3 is CASSDRTSGNTIYF. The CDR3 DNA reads TGTGCCAGCAGCGACAGGACTTCTGGAAACACCATATATTTT.

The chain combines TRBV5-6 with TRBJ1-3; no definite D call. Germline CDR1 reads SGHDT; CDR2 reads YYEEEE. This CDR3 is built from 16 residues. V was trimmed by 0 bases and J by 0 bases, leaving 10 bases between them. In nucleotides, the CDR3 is TGTGCCAGCAGCTTGGCTGTCAGGTCCTCTGGAAACACCATATATTTT. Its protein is CASSLAVRSSGNTIYF.

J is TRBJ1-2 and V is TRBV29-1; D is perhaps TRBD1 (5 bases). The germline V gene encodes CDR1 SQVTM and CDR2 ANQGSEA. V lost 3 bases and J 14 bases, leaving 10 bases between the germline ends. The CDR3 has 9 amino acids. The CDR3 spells CSVDREDTF. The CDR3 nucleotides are TGCAGCGTTGACAGGGAGGATACCTTC.

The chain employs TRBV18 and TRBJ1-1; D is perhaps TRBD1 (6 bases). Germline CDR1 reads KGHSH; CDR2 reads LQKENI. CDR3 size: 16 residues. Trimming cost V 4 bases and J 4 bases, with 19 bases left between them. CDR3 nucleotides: TGTGCCAGCTCACGACTTCGGACAGCGGAACGCACTGAAGCTTTCTTT. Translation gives CASSRLRTAERTEAFF.

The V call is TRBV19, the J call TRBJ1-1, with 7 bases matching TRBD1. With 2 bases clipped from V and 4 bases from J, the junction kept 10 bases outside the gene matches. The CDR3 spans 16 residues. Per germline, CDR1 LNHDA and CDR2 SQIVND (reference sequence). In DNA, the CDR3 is TGTGCCAGTAGTATAATGACAGGGATGGCGGCCACTGAAGCTTTCTTT. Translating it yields CASSIMTGMAATEAFF.

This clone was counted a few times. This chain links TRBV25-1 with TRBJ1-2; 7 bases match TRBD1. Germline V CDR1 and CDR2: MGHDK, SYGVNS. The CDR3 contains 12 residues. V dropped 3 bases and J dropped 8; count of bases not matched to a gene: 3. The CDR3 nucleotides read TGTGCCAGCAGTGAGGGACAGTTGGGCTACACCTTC. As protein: CASSEGQLGYTF.

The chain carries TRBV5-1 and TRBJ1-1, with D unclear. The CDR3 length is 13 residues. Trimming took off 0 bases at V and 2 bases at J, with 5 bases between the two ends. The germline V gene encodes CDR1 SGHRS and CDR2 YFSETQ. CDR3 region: CASSLELNTEAFF. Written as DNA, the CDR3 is TGCGCCAGCAGCTTGGAACTAAACACTGAAGCTTTCTTT.

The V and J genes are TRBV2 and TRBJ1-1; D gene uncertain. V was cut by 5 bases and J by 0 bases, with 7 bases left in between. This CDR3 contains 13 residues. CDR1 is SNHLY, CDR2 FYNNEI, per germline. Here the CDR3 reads CASSLTLNTEAFF. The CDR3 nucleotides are TGTGCCAGCAGTTTGACACTGAACACTGAAGCTTTCTTT.

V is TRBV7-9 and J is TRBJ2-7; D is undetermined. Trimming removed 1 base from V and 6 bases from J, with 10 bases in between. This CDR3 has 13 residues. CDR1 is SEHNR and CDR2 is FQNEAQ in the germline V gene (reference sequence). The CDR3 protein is CASSLGLSGEQYF. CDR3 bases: TGTGCCAGCAGCTTAGGGCTTTCGGGCGAGCAGTACTTC.

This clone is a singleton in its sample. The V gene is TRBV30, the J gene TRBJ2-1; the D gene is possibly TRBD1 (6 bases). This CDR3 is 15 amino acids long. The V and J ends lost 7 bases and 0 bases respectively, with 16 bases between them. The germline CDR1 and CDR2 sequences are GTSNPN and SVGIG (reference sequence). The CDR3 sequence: CAFTLGGLSYNEQFF. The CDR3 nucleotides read TGTGCCTTCACCCTTGGGGGCCTCTCCTACAATGAGCAGTTCTTC. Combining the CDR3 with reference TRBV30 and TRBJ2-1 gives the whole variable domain SQTIHQWPATLVQPVGSPLSLECTVEGTSNPNLYWYRQAAGRGLQLLFYSVGIGQISSEVPQNLSASRPQDRQFILSSKKLLLSDSGFYLCAFTLGGLSYNEQFFGPGTRLTVL.

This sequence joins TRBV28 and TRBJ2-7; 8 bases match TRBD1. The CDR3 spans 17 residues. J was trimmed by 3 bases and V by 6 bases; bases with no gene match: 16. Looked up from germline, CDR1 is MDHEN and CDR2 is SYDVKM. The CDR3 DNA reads TGTGCCAGCAGCTCGGGCCCAGGGACAGGCTACCTCTACGAGCAGTACTTC. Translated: CASSSGPGTGYLYEQYF. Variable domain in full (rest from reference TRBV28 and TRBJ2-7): DVKVTQSSRYLVKRTGEKVFLECVQDMDHENMFWYRQDPGLGLRLIYFSYDVKMKEKGDIPEGYSVSREKKERFSLILESASTNQTSMYLCASSSGPGTGYLYEQYFGPGTRLTVT.

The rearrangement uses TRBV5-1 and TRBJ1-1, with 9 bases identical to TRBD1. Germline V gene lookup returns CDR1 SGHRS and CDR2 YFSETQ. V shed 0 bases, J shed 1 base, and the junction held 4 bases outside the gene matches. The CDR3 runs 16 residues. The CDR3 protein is CASSLETGGRNTEAFF. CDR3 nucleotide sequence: TGCGCCAGCAGCTTGGAAACAGGGGGCCGGAACACTGAAGCTTTCTTT.

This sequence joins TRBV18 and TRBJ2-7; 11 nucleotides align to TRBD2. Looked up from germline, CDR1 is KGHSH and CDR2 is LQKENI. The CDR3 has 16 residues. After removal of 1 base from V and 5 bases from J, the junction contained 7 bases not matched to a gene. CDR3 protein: CASSPLGLAGGNEQYF. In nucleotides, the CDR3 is TGTGCCAGCTCACCACTCGGACTAGCGGGCGGGAACGAGCAGTACTTC.

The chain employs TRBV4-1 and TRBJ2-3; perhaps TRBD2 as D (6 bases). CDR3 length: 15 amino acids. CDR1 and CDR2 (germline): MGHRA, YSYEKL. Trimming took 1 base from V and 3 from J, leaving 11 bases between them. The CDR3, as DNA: TGCGCCAGCAGCCAAGGGGACTCTAGAACAGATACGCAGTATTTT. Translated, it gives CASSQGDSRTDTQYF.